The sequence of this TCR beta chain was determined in a study of blood T cell repertoires in COVID-19. Study as a whole: Collection of acute and convalescent COVID-19 samples took place in the United States, Italy and Spain.

Seattle enrolled patients during active infection and tracked them longitudinally. Source study methods: Estimates of nucleated cell counts were drawn from the amplification of reference gene primers. The repertoire was sequenced with immunoSEQ multiplex PCR; TCRdb's copy has only in-frame clones and lacks some. D and trimming were read from the DNA, whereas the V and J calls and clone size are those reported in that table. This sample carries about 350,000 clones, more than 70% of them seen once, and the ten largest clones take over 3.5%. Trimming took 4 bases from V and 5 from J, leaving 21 bases between them. CDR3 length: 16 amino acids. Per germline, CDR1 SGHTS and CDR2 YDEGEE.

The source material was peripheral blood. The rearrangement uses TRBV5-8 and TRBJ2-5; perhaps TRBD2 as D (5 bases). The sequence was obtained from an older woman with COVID-19, enrolled during active disease. The CDR3, as DNA: TGTGCCAGCAGCCCAACCGTCGGAGGATCCGAGGAGACCCAGTACTTC. Translating gives CASSPTVGGSEETQYF.